This T cell receptor beta chain was identified during a study of blood T cells in healthy people across ages. Per germline, CDR1 LGHNA and CDR2 YNFKEQ. This CDR3 has 17 amino acids. Trimming at V came to 1 base and at J to 6 bases, leaving 12 bases not matched to a gene. It was with a sample-barcoded 5' primer and a J-beta primer mix that a second PCR of about 6 to 11 cycles was run. MiXCR, run by TCRdb on the 5' RACE reads, gives a single entry per CDR3 protein. The table includes around 1.5 million distinct CDR3 sequences, almost 35% detected once. This receptor was obtained from a woman aged 25 to 39 in good health. The V and J genes are TRBV4-2 and TRBJ2-5; 9 bases match TRBD1. The sequenced material came from blood. The CDR3 loop is CASSQAGLDRGGKTQYF. Here the CDR3 DNA reads TGTGCCAGCAGCCAAGCCGGCCTGGACAGGGGTGGTAAGACCCAGTACTTC.